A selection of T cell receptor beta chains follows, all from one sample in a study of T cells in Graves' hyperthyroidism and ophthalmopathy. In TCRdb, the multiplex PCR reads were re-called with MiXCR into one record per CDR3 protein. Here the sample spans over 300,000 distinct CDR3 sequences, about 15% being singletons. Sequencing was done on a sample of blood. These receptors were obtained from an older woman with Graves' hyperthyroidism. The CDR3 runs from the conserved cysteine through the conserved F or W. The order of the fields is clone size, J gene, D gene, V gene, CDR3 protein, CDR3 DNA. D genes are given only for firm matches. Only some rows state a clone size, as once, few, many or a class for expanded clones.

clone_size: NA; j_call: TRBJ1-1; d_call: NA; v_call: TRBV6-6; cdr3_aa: CASSYWANTEAFF; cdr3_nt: TGTGCCAGCAGTTACTGGGCGAACACTGAAGCTTTCTTT
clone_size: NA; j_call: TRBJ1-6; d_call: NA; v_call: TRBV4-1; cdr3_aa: CASSQFTGGLLRPLHF; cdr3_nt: TGCGCCAGCAGCCAATTTACAGGAGGGTTATTGAGGCCCCTCCACTTT
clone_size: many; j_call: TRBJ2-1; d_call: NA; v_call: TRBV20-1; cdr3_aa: CSARDDVATTYNEQFF; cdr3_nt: TGCAGTGCTAGAGATGATGTAGCGACGACCTACAATGAGCAGTTCTTC
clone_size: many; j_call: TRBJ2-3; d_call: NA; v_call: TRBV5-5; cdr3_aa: CASSFRPTDTQYF; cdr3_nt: TGTGCCAGCAGCTTCCGACCCACAGATACGCAGTATTTT
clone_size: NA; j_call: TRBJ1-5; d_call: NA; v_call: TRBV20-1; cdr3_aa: CSASPPGGFQPQHF; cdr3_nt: TGCAGTGCTAGTCCCCCGGGGGGGTTTCAGCCCCAGCATTTT
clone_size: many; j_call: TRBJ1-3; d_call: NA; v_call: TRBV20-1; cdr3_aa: CSARASRYSGNTIYF; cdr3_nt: TGCAGTGCTAGAGCTAGCAGATACTCTGGAAACACCATATATTTT
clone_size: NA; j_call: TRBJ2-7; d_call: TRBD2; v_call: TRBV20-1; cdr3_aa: CSAREASGDPYEQYF; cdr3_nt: TGCAGTGCTAGAGAGGCTAGCGGGGACCCCTACGAGCAGTACTTC
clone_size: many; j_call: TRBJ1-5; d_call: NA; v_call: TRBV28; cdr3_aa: CASSINQPQHF; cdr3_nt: TGTGCCAGCAGTATAAATCAGCCCCAGCATTTT
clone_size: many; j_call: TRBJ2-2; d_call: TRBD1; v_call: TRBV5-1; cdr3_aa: CASSLRGDRDTGELFF; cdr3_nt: TGCGCCAGCAGCTTGAGGGGGGACAGGGATACCGGGGAGCTGTTTTTT
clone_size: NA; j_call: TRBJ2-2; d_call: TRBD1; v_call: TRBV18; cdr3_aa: CASSPPPRPGGWAHTGELFF; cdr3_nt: TGTGCCAGCTCACCACCGCCACGCCCAGGGGGCTGGGCTCACACCGGGGAGCTGTTTTTT
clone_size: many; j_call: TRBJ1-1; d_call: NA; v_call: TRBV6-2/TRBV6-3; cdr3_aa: CASRGPGERTEAFF; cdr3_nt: TGTGCCAGCAGGGGACCAGGGGAAAGGACTGAAGCTTTCTTT
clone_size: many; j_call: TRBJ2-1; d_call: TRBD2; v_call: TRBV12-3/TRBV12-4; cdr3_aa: CASTRPGLAGVGEQFF; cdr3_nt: TGTGCCAGCACCCGACCGGGACTAGCGGGAGTTGGGGAGCAGTTCTTC
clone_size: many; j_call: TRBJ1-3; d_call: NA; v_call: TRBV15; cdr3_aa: CATSMKRASGNTIYF; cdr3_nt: TGTGCCACCAGCATGAAGCGGGCCTCTGGAAACACCATATATTTT
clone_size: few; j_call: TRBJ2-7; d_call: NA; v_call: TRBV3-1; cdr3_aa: CASSQGTLEQYF; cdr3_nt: TGTGCCAGCAGCCAAGGTACCCTGGAGCAGTACTTC
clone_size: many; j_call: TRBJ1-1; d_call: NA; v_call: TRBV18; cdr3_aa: CASSPVTEAFF; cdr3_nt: TGTGCCAGCTCACCAGTTACTGAAGCTTTCTTT
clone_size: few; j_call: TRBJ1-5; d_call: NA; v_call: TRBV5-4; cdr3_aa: CASSPTPQGQPQHF; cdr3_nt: TGTGCCAGCAGCCCAACCCCTCAGGGTCAGCCCCAGCATTTT
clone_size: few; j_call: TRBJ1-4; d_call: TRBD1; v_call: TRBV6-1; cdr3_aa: CASSAPKTGGGEKLFF; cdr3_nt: TGTGCCAGCAGCGCACCAAAGACAGGGGGAGGAGAAAAACTGTTTTTT
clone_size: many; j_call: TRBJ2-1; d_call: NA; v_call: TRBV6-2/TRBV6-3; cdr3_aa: CASRTGTEQFF; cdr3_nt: TGTGCCAGCAGAACCGGGACAGAGCAGTTCTTC
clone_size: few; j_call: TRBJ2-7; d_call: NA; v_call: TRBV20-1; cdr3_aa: CSALRRGGGYEQYF; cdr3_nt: TGCAGTGCTTTAAGGAGGGGGGGAGGCTACGAGCAGTACTTC
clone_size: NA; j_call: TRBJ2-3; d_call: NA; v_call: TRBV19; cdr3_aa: CASSIGGVPTDTQYF; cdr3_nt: TGTGCCAGTAGTATCGGCGGGGTGCCGACAGATACGCAGTATTTT
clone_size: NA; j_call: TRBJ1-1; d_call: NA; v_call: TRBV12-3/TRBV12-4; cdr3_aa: CASEKGVMNTEAFF; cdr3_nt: TGTGCCAGCGAAAAGGGAGTTATGAACACTGAAGCTTTCTTT
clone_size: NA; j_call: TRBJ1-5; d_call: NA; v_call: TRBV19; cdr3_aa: CASLQLLGVNQPQHF; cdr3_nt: TGTGCCAGTCTACAGTTGCTGGGGGTCAATCAGCCCCAGCATTTT
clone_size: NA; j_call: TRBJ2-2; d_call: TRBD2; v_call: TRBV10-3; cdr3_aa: CATAGLASGELFF; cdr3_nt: TGTGCCACCGCGGGACTAGCCTCCGGGGAGCTGTTTTTT
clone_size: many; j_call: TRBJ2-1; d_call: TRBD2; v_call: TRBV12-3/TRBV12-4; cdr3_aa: CASSPLRLAANNEQFF; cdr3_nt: TGTGCCAGCAGTCCCCTCCGGCTAGCGGCTAACAATGAGCAGTTCTTC
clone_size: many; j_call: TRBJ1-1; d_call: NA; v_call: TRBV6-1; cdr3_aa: CASSYGVMNTEAFF; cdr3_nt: TGTGCCAGCAGTTACGGGGTGATGAACACTGAAGCTTTCTTT
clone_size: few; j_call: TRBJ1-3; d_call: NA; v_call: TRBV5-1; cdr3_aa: CASSLAYGGSSGNTIYF; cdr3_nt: TGCGCCAGCAGCTTGGCCTACGGGGGAAGCTCTGGAAACACCATATATTTT
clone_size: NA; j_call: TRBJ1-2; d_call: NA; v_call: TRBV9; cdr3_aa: CASSVVPESQGYTF; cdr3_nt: TGTGCCAGCAGCGTAGTGCCGGAGTCCCAAGGCTACACCTTC
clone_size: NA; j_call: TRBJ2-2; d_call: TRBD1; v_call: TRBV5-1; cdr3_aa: CASSPRTGLGGELFF; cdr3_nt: TGCGCCAGCAGCCCACGGACAGGGCTTGGCGGGGAGCTGTTTTTT
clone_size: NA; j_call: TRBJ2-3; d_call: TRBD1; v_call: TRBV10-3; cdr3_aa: CAISELGTGGSDTQYF; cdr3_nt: TGTGCCATCAGTGAGTTGGGGACAGGGGGCTCGGATACGCAGTATTTT